These T cell receptor beta chains were read from a single sample in a study of Tregs in tolerant kidney transplant recipients. Data came from immunoSEQ multiplex PCR; TCRdb stores just in-frame clones and leaves some out. The data hold approximately 60,000 clones, with about four fifths observed a single time. The sample consisted of CD4+ T cells from blood. Source of these receptors: a human donor in good health. Both conserved end residues are part of each CDR3. D genes are given only for firm matches. Size values are once, few and many counts, or a class for expanded clones, and some rows have none.

v_call	j_call	clone_size	d_call	cdr3_nt	cdr3_aa
TRBV2	TRBJ1-2	NA	NA	TGTGCCAGGACACAGGGTGACTATGGCTACACCTTC	CARTQGDYGYTF
TRBV6-6	TRBJ2-7	NA	NA	TGTGCCAGCTCTACTTTCGGGGGCTACGAGCAGTACTTC	CASSTFGGYEQYF
TRBV5-1	TRBJ1-6	once	TRBD1	TGCGCCAGCAGCCTAAGGGACAGGCAAAATTCACCCCTCCACTTT	CASSLRDRQNSPLHF
TRBV2	TRBJ2-7	medium-sized	NA	TGTGCCAGCAGTGAAAGGGCAGGGGCCCAGTACTTC	CASSERAGAQYF
TRBV7-2	TRBJ2-7	once	NA	TGTGCCAGCAGCTTAGGTCCCGGGGTATACGAGCAGTACTTC	CASSLGPGVYEQYF
TRBV30	TRBJ2-3	NA	NA	TGTGCCTGGAGTCAACAGGGTCGAGATACGCAGTATTTT	CAWSQQGRDTQYF
TRBV5-1	TRBJ2-7	NA	NA	TGCGCCAGCAGCCTAGGACACACCCTTGTCGAGCAGTACTTC	CASSLGHTLVEQYF
TRBV7-6	TRBJ2-7	NA	NA	TGTGCCAGCAGCTTAGCTCCCTCCCGACTTATGGTCTACGAGCAGTACTTC	CASSLAPSRLMVYEQYF
TRBV5-1	TRBJ2-2	NA	TRBD1	TGCGCCAGCAGCTTAAACAGGGGTGGTAGCGGGGAGCTGTTTTTT	CASSLNRGGSGELFF
TRBV11-3	TRBJ2-5	NA	NA	TGTGCCAGCAGGTCTGAAGCAGAGGACCGCTGGACCCAGTACTTC	CASRSEAEDRWTQYF
TRBV2	TRBJ2-7	few	TRBD1	TGTGCCAGCAGGGGAGGGACAGGGGGCGACGAGCAGTACTTC	CASRGGTGGDEQYF
TRBV29-1	TRBJ2-7	NA	TRBD1	TGCAGCGTTGAAGGGTTTGGGGGACAGAAAACGCGGGAGCAGTACTTC	CSVEGFGGQKTREQYF
TRBV20-1	TRBJ2-5	NA	NA	TGCAGTGCTAGGCTTGGAAAGACCCAGTACTTC	CSARLGKTQYF
TRBV7-2	TRBJ1-2	few	TRBD1	TGTGCCAGCAGCTCGGGGACAGGGGACGATGGCTACACCTTC	CASSSGTGDDGYTF
TRBV7-9	TRBJ1-1	NA	NA	TGTGCCAGCAGCTTCAGCGCTCGGAACACTGAAGCTTTCTTT	CASSFSARNTEAFF
TRBV2	TRBJ2-7	once	NA	TGTGCCAGCAGATCAGGGGTTTACGAGCAGTACTTC	CASRSGVYEQYF
TRBV9	TRBJ2-7	NA	NA	TGTGCCAGCAGCGAGGGGCCGATTGGGGTCGGCGAGCAGTACTTC	CASSEGPIGVGEQYF
TRBV28	TRBJ2-4	once	TRBD1	TGTGCCAGCAGTGACACAGGGGTTTGGGCATTGACCAAAAACATTCAGTACTTC	CASSDTGVWALTKNIQYF
TRBV18	TRBJ1-1	NA	NA	TGTGCCAGCTCCCCAAAGAACACTGAAGCTTTCTTT	CASSPKNTEAFF
TRBV7-2	TRBJ2-5	NA	NA	TGTGCCAGCAGCCCGGCCCGGGAGACCCAGTACTTC	CASSPARETQYF
TRBV9	TRBJ1-1	NA	NA	TGTGCCAGCAGCGTAGTCACGCGACGGAACACTGAAGCTTTCTTT	CASSVVTRRNTEAFF
TRBV6-5	TRBJ2-6	NA	NA	TGTGCCAGCAGTTACTGGCAGGCCTCTGGGGCCAACGTCCTGACTTTC	CASSYWQASGANVLTF
TRBV18	TRBJ2-2	NA	TRBD2	TGTGCCAGCTCACAACGACTAGCGAGTACCGGGGAGCTGTTTTTT	CASSQRLASTGELFF
TRBV9	TRBJ2-3	NA	NA	TGTGCCAGCAGCGTAGCCCCCGGTGGGGCCACAGATACGCAGTATTTT	CASSVAPGGATDTQYF
TRBV4-2	TRBJ2-3	NA	NA	TGTGCCAGCAGCCAAAGGGGTGGGGATACGCAGTATTTT	CASSQRGGDTQYF
TRBV6-6	TRBJ1-4	NA	NA	TGTGCCAGCACCCTAAGGGGGAGTGTTGAAAAACTGTTTTTT	CASTLRGSVEKLFF
TRBV7-9	TRBJ2-5	NA	NA	TGTGCCAGCAGCTTAGCCCGCCCAAAGACCCAGTACTTC	CASSLARPKTQYF
TRBV29-1	TRBJ2-6	NA	NA	TGCAGCGTTGTAGGCGGACCAGGGGCCAACGTCCTGACTTTC	CSVVGGPGANVLTF
TRBV11-1	TRBJ2-7	NA	NA	TGTGCCAGCAGCTTAGGCGAATCCTCAACCCCTTCCTACGAGCAGTACTTC	CASSLGESSTPSYEQYF
TRBV4-2	TRBJ2-3	once	NA	TGTGCCAGCAGCCTTCAAGGGAACCCCCCTAGCACAGATACGCAGTATTTT	CASSLQGNPPSTDTQYF
TRBV7-5	TRBJ2-1	NA	NA	TGTGCCAGAAGCTTAGCGCTGGAGTCTACCTACAATGAGCAGTTCTTC	CARSLALESTYNEQFF
TRBV9	TRBJ1-3	many	TRBD1	TGTGCCAGCAGCGTAACGGGACAGGGAGTAGACACCATATATTTT	CASSVTGQGVDTIYF
TRBV5-5	TRBJ2-7	NA	TRBD1	TGTGCCAGCAGCCGGACCGGGACAGGGTCCCCCCAGCAGTACTTC	CASSRTGTGSPQQYF
TRBV5-1	TRBJ2-4	NA	NA	TGCGCCAGCAGCTTGGAGAAAGAATCAGGCATTCAGTACTTC	CASSLEKESGIQYF
TRBV14	TRBJ2-2	NA	NA	TGTGCCAGCAGAGACGGGTGGTGGGGCACCGGGGAGCTGTTTTTT	CASRDGWWGTGELFF
TRBV2	TRBJ1-5	NA	NA	TGTGCCAGCAGTGAAGGGACAAGAAATCAGCCCCAGCATTTT	CASSEGTRNQPQHF
TRBV4-1	TRBJ2-3	NA	TRBD1	TGCGCCAGCAGCCAGGACAGGGGCGTATACCCTACGCAGTATTTT	CASSQDRGVYPTQYF
TRBV5-8	TRBJ2-1	NA	NA	TGTGCCAGCAGCTTAAACAGGGTTGAGCAGTTCTTC	CASSLNRVEQFF
TRBV30	TRBJ2-4	NA	NA	TGTGCCTGGAGTAAGGGAAACATTCAGTACTTC	CAWSKGNIQYF
TRBV7-2	TRBJ2-7	NA	TRBD1	TGTGCCAGCAGCTTGGACAGGGGGCCTACCGAGCAGTACTTC	CASSLDRGPTEQYF
TRBV10-3	TRBJ1-6	NA	NA	TGTGCCACCGGACAGAGGGATTCACCCCTCCACTTT	CATGQRDSPLHF